This T cell receptor beta chain is drawn from a study of blood T cells in healthy people across ages. A sample-barcoded 5' primer and a J-beta primer mix were used in a second PCR of roughly 7 to 11 cycles. TCRdb ran MiXCR on the 5' RACE reads and lists one entry per CDR3 protein. This table holds around 1,000,000 distinct CDR3 sequences, 25% found once. The CDR3 covers 15 residues. Germline trimming cut 5 bases from V and 2 bases from J; bases unmatched to any gene: 8. Germline CDR1 is LNHNV and CDR2 is YYDKDF (reference sequence). Another study also made use of these data, one on T cells of mothers and their children.

This chain links TRBV15 with TRBJ2-5, with 7 bases lining up with TRBD2. This TCR was sampled from a girl aged 2 to 10 in good health. The sequenced material came from blood. In DNA form, the CDR3 reads TGTGCCACCAGCGGCGGGGGAAATCCGCAAGAGACCCAGTACTTC. Amino acids: CATSGGGNPQETQYF.